This T cell receptor beta chain was identified during a study of spatial heterogeneity in lung cancer. Documented time point: sample taken at primary tumor resection. Samples were donated by 72 untreated early-stage non-small cell lung cancer patients. Findings and caveats of the study: Tumoral mutation counts were tracked by counts of expanded intratumoral alpha and beta TCRs.

The length of the CDR3 is 16 residues. Trimming at V came to 4 bases and at J to 6 bases, leaving 12 bases not matched to a gene. CDR1 is KGHSY, CDR2 FQNENV, per germline. Using its own MiXCR run on the 5' RACE reads, TCRdb lists one record per CDR3 protein. The data show roughly 17,000 distinct CDR3 sequences, with 6.2% seen just once and 6.8% held by the top ten. Ten or more counts support this clonotype. No antigen is known for it. This beta chain slipped into a library made for alpha chains as a stray read, so its size is not meaningful. The chain couples TRBV16 to TRBJ1-5; the match to TRBD1 covers 7 bases. The receptor comes from a male donor with early-stage non-small cell lung cancer. The material was lung tumor tissue, obtained at surgery. The CDR3 reads CASSPQRQGVGQPQHF. As DNA, the CDR3 is TGTGCCAGCAGCCCCCAGAGACAGGGAGTGGGTCAGCCCCAGCATTTT.